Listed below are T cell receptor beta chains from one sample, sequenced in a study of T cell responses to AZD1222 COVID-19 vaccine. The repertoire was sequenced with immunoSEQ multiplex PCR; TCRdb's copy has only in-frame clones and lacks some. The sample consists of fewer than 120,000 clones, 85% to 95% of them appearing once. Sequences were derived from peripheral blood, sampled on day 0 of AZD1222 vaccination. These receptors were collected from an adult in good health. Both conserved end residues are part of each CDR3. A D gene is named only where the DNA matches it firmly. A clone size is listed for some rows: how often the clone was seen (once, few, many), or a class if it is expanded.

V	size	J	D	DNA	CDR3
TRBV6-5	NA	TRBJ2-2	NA	TGTGCCAGCAGTTACTCGCAGGGATCCGGGGAGCTGTTTTTT	CASSYSQGSGELFF
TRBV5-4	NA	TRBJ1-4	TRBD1	TGTGCCAGCAGCGTATGGGACAGAGCAACTAATGAAAAACTGTTTTTT	CASSVWDRATNEKLFF
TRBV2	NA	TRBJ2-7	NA	TGTGCCAGCAGTGAAATGGCGACTGTGTACTTC	CASSEMATVYF
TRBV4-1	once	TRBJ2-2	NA	TGCGCCAGCAGCTACAGGGTTTGGACCGGGGAGCTGTTTTTT	CASSYRVWTGELFF
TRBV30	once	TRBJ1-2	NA	TGTGCCTGGAGGTCCCCATTGACGGGTTATGGCTACACCTTC	CAWRSPLTGYGYTF
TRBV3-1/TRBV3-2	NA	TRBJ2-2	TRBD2	TGTGCCAGCAGCCAGACTAGCGGGAACACCGGGGAGCTGTTTTTT	CASSQTSGNTGELFF
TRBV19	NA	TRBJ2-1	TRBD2	TGTGCCAGTAGGCCCGGGACTAGCGGCTATCTTGCCTACAATGAGCAGTTCTTC	CASRPGTSGYLAYNEQFF
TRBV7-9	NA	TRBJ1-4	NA	TGTGCCAGCAGTTTCGACATTGCTAATGAAAAACTGTTTTTT	CASSFDIANEKLFF
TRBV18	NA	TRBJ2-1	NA	TGTGCCAGCTCACCACCGGAGGCTAGCTCCTACAATGAGCAGTTCTTC	CASSPPEASSYNEQFF
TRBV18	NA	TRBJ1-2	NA	TGTGCCAGCTCACTAGCACAGGGAAGTGATGGCTACACCTTC	CASSLAQGSDGYTF
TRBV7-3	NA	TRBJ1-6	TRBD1	TGTGCCAGCAGCTTCGATTCCGGGACAGGGTATAATTCACCCCTCCACTTT	CASSFDSGTGYNSPLHF
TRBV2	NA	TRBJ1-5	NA	TGTGCCAGCAGTGGGGGAGGGGAGAGCAATCAGCCCCAGCATTTT	CASSGGGESNQPQHF
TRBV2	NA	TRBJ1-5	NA	TGTGCCAGCGGTCAGAATCAGCCCCAGCATTTT	CASGQNQPQHF
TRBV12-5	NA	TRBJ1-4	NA	TGTGCTAGTGGTGGAGTAAATGAAAAACTGTTTTTT	CASGGVNEKLFF
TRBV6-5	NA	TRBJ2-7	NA	TGTGCCGGCCGACGAGGTCCCTCCTACGAGCAGTACTTC	CAGRRGPSYEQYF
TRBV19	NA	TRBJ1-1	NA	TGTGCCAGTACCTCCTGGGGTTATGGTGAAGCTTTCTTT	CASTSWGYGEAFF
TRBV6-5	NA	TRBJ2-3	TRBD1	TGTGCCACTGCGGAGGGACAGGGAATAGATACGCAGTATTTT	CATAEGQGIDTQYF
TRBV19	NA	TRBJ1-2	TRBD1	TGTGCCAGTACCCTTGGGGGACAGGGGGCTGGCGGCTACACCTTC	CASTLGGQGAGGYTF
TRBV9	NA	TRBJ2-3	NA	TGTGCCAGCCAAGGGGGGGCAAGAGATACGCAGTATTTT	CASQGGARDTQYF
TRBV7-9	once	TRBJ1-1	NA	TGTGCCAGCAGCTCCTTAGGACAGTTGAACACTGAAGCTTTCTTT	CASSSLGQLNTEAFF
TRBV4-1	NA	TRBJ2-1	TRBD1	TGCGCCAGCAGCCACGAAGGTATTGGGACAGGGGGTGAGCAGTTCTTC	CASSHEGIGTGGEQFF
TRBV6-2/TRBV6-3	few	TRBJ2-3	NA	TGTGCCAGCAGCCAAACAGATACGCAGTATTTT	CASSQTDTQYF
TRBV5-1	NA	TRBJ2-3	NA	TGCGCCAGCAGCTTGAGAGGAGATACGCAGTATTTT	CASSLRGDTQYF
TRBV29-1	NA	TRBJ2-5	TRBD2	TGCAGCGTTGCGGGACTAGCGGGGGGTGAGACCCAGTACTTC	CSVAGLAGGETQYF
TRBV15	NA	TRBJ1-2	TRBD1	TGTGCCACCAGCAGTGATAGACAGGGGGGAGGCTACACCTTC	CATSSDRQGGGYTF
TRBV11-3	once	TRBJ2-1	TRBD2	TGTGCCAGCAGCCTCCCAAGCTCTAGCGGGGGTGATTACAATGAGCAGTTCTTC	CASSLPSSSGGDYNEQFF
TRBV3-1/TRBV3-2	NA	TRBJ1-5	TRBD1	TGTGCCAGCAGCCAAGATCTACAGGGGCGAGATCAGCCCCAGCATTTT	CASSQDLQGRDQPQHF
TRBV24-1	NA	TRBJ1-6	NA	TGTGCCACCAGTGCGGGGAATTCACCCCTCCACTTT	CATSAGNSPLHF
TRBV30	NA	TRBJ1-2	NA	TGTGCCTGGAAAAATTCCTATGGCTACACCTTC	CAWKNSYGYTF
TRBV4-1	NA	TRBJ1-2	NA	TGCGCCAGCAGCCAAGGGAGTGAACCCGGTGGCTACACCTTC	CASSQGSEPGGYTF
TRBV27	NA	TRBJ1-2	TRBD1	TGTGCCAGCAGTACACTACGACAGGGGGCTTTCTATGGCTACACCTTC	CASSTLRQGAFYGYTF
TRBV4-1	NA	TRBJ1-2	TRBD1	TGCGCCAGCAGCCAACCATCACAGGGGCCCGGCTACACCTTC	CASSQPSQGPGYTF
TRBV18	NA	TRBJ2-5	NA	TGTGCCAGCTCACCACCTCCCCGGGGATATAGGGAGACCCAGTACTTC	CASSPPPRGYRETQYF
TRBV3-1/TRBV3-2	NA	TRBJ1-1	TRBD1	TGTGCCAGCAGCCAAGGAGTCCAGGGGGCGCAGAGGTACCCTGAAGCTTTCTTT	CASSQGVQGAQRYPEAFF
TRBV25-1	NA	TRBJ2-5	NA	TGTGCCAGCAGACGGGGGGCCCAAGAGACCCAGTACTTC	CASRRGAQETQYF
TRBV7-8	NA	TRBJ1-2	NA	TGTGCCAGCAGCTTAGGCAGGGGTCCTAACTATGGCTACACCTTC	CASSLGRGPNYGYTF
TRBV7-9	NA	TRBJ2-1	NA	TGTGCCAGCAGTCTACCGTTGGGGCGTGAGCAGTTCTTC	CASSLPLGREQFF
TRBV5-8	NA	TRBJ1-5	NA	TGTGCCAGCAGCTTTGGTCAGCCCCAGCATTTT	CASSFGQPQHF
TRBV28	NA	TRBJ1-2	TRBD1	TGTGCCAGCAGTTTACTTCGGGACAGGGGGTATGGCTACACCTTC	CASSLLRDRGYGYTF
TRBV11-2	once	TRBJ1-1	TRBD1	TGTGCCAGCAGCTTAGTTCCAGGGGGCACTGAAGCTTTCTTT	CASSLVPGGTEAFF
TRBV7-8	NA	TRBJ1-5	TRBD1	TGTGCCAGCAGCTTTACAGGGGGCAGACAGCCCCAGCATTTT	CASSFTGGRQPQHF
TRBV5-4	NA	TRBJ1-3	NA	TGTGCCAGCAGCTTTAGGGAAGGAAACACCATATATTTT	CASSFREGNTIYF
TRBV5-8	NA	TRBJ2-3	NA	TGTGCCAGCAGCTTAAGGTCACCCGCCGATACGCAGTATTTT	CASSLRSPADTQYF
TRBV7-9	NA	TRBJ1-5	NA	TGTGCCAGCAGCTTCCTTCGACGGCCTCCACTCTATAGCAATCAGCCCCAGCATTTT	CASSFLRRPPLYSNQPQHF
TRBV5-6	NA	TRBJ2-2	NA	TGTGCCAGCAGCTCCCAAGGGTACGGAACCGGGGAGCTGTTTTTT	CASSSQGYGTGELFF
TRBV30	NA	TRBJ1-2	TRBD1	TGTGCCTGGAGTGTACAGGGGCTGGGTGGCTACACCTTC	CAWSVQGLGGYTF
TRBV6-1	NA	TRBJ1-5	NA	TGTGCCAGCAGTGAAGGGGGGGGTTATCAGCCCCAGCATTTT	CASSEGGGYQPQHF
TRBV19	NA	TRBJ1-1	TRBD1	TGTGCCAGTAGTGTTACAGGGGGCATCACTGAAGCTTTCTTT	CASSVTGGITEAFF
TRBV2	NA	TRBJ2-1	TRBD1	TGTGCCAGCTTGGCCGGGACAGGGCACAATGAGCAGTTCTTC	CASLAGTGHNEQFF
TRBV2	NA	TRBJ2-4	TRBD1	TGTGCCAGCAGTTACCTCGGGGGACAGGGAAACATTCAGTACTTC	CASSYLGGQGNIQYF
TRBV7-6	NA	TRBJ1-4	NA	TGTGCCAGCAGCACAAGCGGGGGTCTTGGGGGAAAACTGTTTTTT	CASSTSGGLGGKLFF
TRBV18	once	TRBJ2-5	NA	TGTGCCAGCTCACCACCACGCGAGACCCAGTACTTC	CASSPPRETQYF